Each of the 15 T cell receptor beta chains below was sequenced from the same sample in a study of CD8 T cells in ankylosing spondylitis. Their antigen targets remain unknown. TCRdb reanalysed the 5' RACE reads using MiXCR and keeps one entry per CDR3 protein. The table records almost 400,000 distinct CDR3 sequences, around 22% of them present only once. Regarding the study as a whole: Seemingly characteristic of ankylosing spondylitis blood was a TCR beta motif consisting of under ten highly homologous variants.

Sequenced sample: blood, either unsorted or a sorted T cell fraction (not recorded which). Every receptor here comes from a male donor with ankylosing spondylitis.

This clonotype was counted a few times. The chain couples TRBV6-2 or TRBV6-3 to TRBJ2-1, with unresolved D. Trimming stripped 2 bases from V and 0 bases from J, with 5 bases between. CDR3 length equals 14 residues. Germline CDR1 is MNHEY and CDR2 is SVGEGT. The CDR3 protein is CASSYDPSYNEQFF. As DNA, the CDR3 is TGTGCCAGCAGTTACGACCCCTCCTACAATGAGCAGTTCTTC.

This clonotype was observed a handful of times. The chain carries TRBV24-1 and TRBJ2-1, with D uncertain. The V end lost 2 bases, the J end lost 4 bases, and 5 bases lay between the germline ends. The CDR3 spans 13 residues. Germline-derived CDR1 and CDR2 are KGHDR and SFDVKD. The CDR3 region is CATSDSQYNEQFF. In DNA form, the CDR3 reads TGTGCCACCAGTGATTCACAGTACAATGAGCAGTTCTTC.

This chain connects TRBV10-3 to TRBJ1-1; TRBD1 might be the D (5 bases). This CDR3 region has 14 residues. Germline V gives CDR1 ENHRY, CDR2 SYGVKD. Trimming shortened V by 0 bases and J by 1 base, and 6 bases separated the two germline ends. The CDR3 DNA reads as TGTGCCATCAGTGAGTCTGGGGGGAACACTGAAGCTTTCTTT. It specifies CAISESGGNTEAFF.

This clonotype was observed a handful of times. This rearrangement joins TRBV5-1 to TRBJ2-3; 13 bases align to TRBD2. The CDR3 has 16 amino acids. Losses at the gene ends were 3 bases for V and 5 bases for J; bases not matched to a gene: 6. Germline CDR1 SGHRS, CDR2 YFSETQ. DNA for the CDR3: TGCGCCAGCAGCTCCCTACTAGCGGGAGGGGGAGATACGCAGTATTTT. Translation gives CASSSLLAGGGDTQYF.

This clonotype appeared a few times. This sequence joins TRBV25-1 and TRBJ1-1; no clear D. V lost 5 bases to trimming and J lost 4 bases, with 5 bases between them. The V gene's germline CDR1 is MGHDK and CDR2 SYGVNS. This CDR3 spans 11 amino acids. The CDR3 spells CASSKATEAFF. The CDR3 DNA reads as TGTGCCAGCAGTAAGGCCACTGAAGCTTTCTTT.

This clonotype was counted between two and nine times. This rearrangement joins TRBV12-3 or TRBV12-4 to TRBJ2-4; TRBD2 aligns across 12 bases. V dropped 4 bases and J dropped 6; count of bases not matched to a gene: 4. The CDR3 has 15 residues. The CDR3 coding sequence is TGTGCCAGCAGTTCGTCGGGACTAGCGGGAAACATTCAGTACTTC. It specifies CASSSSGLAGNIQYF.

A single count supports this clonotype. The chain employs TRBV5-5 and TRBJ1-4, with TRBD1 matching over 8 bases. The CDR3 consists of 15 residues. Trimming removed 4 bases from V and 6 bases from J; junction bases left unmatched: 8. The V gene's germline CDR1 is SGHKS and CDR2 YYEKEE (reference sequence). The CDR3 nucleotides are TGTGCCAGCAGCACCAGACAGGGGTTTGATGAAAAACTGTTTTTT. Residues: CASSTRQGFDEKLFF.

This clonotype was observed a few times. This chain joins TRBV2 and TRBJ2-3; 9 bases agree with TRBD2. CDR1 is SNHLY, CDR2 FYNNEI, per germline. This CDR3 is built from 15 residues. V was clipped by 6 bases and J by 0 bases; unmatched bases: 4. As DNA, the CDR3 is TGTGCCAGCAGGTTAGCGGGAGTTAGCACAGATACGCAGTATTTT. Encoded protein: CASRLAGVSTDTQYF.

This rearrangement joins TRBV12-3 or TRBV12-4 to TRBJ1-4, with D unresolved. V was trimmed by 3 bases and J by 8 bases, leaving 19 bases between them. The CDR3 loop spans 16 amino acids. CDR3 sequence (DNA): TGTGCCAGCAGTTTGGCGGGAAGAGGACGCGGCGAAAAACTGTTTTTT. This translates into CASSLAGRGRGEKLFF.

This clonotype was seen more than once but under ten times. The chain links TRBV2 to TRBJ1-5; D is perhaps TRBD1 (5 bases). CDR3 length: 14 residues. The germline V gene encodes CDR1 SNHLY and CDR2 FYNNEI. V was trimmed by 6 bases and J by 9 bases, leaving 18 bases between them. In DNA form, the CDR3 reads TGTGCCAGCAGCCCTGGGCGGGGGGGACGGCCCCAGCATTTT. Translation: CASSPGRGGRPQHF.

This clonotype was counted a few times. This chain joins TRBV5-1 and TRBJ2-7; TRBD2 agrees at 7 bases. V shed 1 base, J shed 7 bases, and the junction held 17 bases outside the gene matches. CDR1 is SGHRS and CDR2 is YFSETQ in the germline V gene. The CDR3 totals 17 residues. CDR3 sequence: CASSLRTGTTDAGEQYF. The CDR3 nucleotides are TGCGCCAGCAGCTTGCGAACCGGGACTACCGACGCGGGGGAGCAGTACTTC.

The chain couples TRBV2 to TRBJ2-3; unclear D gene. This CDR3 region has 14 residues. In germline, CDR1 is SNHLY, CDR2 FYNNEI. The ends were cut back, 7 bases at V and 5 bases at J, with 16 bases in the middle. CDR3 amino acids: CASNYRELEDTQYF. The CDR3 DNA reads as TGTGCCAGCAATTATCGAGAGCTGGAAGATACGCAGTATTTT.

This clonotype was seen a few times. The chain is built from TRBV20-1 and TRBJ2-1, with 8 bases matching TRBD2. Looked up from germline, CDR1 is DFQATT and CDR2 is SNEGSKA (reference sequence). J was trimmed by 15 bases and V by 3 bases; bases with no gene match: 10. The CDR3 spans 12 residues. The CDR3 DNA sequence: TGCAGTGCTAGTGCTTCGTCCGGACTAGCGTTCTTC. It encodes CSASASSGLAFF.

The chain employs TRBV6-5 and TRBJ2-3; TRBD2 matches at 8 bases. This CDR3 region has 17 residues. V dropped 2 bases and J dropped 4; count of bases not matched to a gene: 11. CDR1 MNHEY and CDR2 SVGAGI come from the germline V gene. The CDR3 here is CASSYPAIAGSSDTQYF. The CDR3 DNA sequence: TGTGCCAGCAGTTACCCCGCGATAGCGGGAAGCTCAGATACGCAGTATTTT.

V usage is TRBV6-5 and J usage is TRBJ2-1; D not certain. Trimming cost V 0 bases and J 7 bases, with 7 bases left between them. Per the germline V gene, CDR1 is MNHEY and CDR2 is SVGAGI. This CDR3 is 13 amino acids long. The CDR3 region is CASSYSLLNEQFF. As DNA, the CDR3 is TGTGCCAGCAGTTACTCGTTACTTAATGAGCAGTTCTTC.